The clone carrying this T cell receptor beta chain came up once. This sample is part of a study of blood T cell repertoires in COVID-19. For the study at large: The United States, Italy and Spain were the sources of the acute and convalescent COVID-19 samples. PBMCs, B-cell-depleted T cells, or T cells were the source of the cDNA or gDNA that made up the material.

How the authors handled the data: The authors estimated nucleated cell counts from reference gene primer amplification. TCRdb keeps only in-frame clones here, not all; method: immunoSEQ multiplex PCR. V and J calls and clone size are copied from that table; D and trimming were computed from the DNA. The data contain some 280,000 clones, just under 85% of them singletons. The receptor's source is a woman aged 45-59 years with active or convalescent COVID-19. Sequenced sample: peripheral blood.

The CDR3 DNA reads as TGTGCCAGCAGCCCCATGCTAGCGGGTAACTACGAGCAGTACTTC. Amino acid sequence: CASSPMLAGNYEQYF. The chain has TRBV7-9 and TRBJ2-7; 8 positions match TRBD2. Germline V gives CDR1 SEHNR, CDR2 FQNEAQ (reference sequence). The CDR3 is 15 residues long. Germline trimming cut 5 bases from V and 3 bases from J; bases unmatched to any gene: 9.